This paragraph reports one TCR beta chain. Source study methods: From reference gene primer amplification, estimates of nucleated cell counts were derived. Sequencing used immunoSEQ multiplex PCR; TCRdb keeps in-frame clones, though not all of them. V and J calls and clone size are those listed in that table; D and trimming were worked out from the DNA. The table lists more than 120,000 clones, approximately 86% of them singletons. V was clipped by 5 bases and J by 5 bases; unmatched bases: 7. Germline CDR1 MDHEN, CDR2 SYDVKM. The CDR3 extends over 15 amino acids. This sample was taken from a study of blood T cell repertoires in COVID-19. Background on the study: The United States, Italy and Spain provided the acute and convalescent COVID-19 samples. In each case, the material was cDNA or gDNA derived from T cells, B-cell-depleted T cells, or PBMCs.

The clonotype comes from a woman aged 50 to 60 with acute or convalescent COVID-19. The rearrangement uses TRBV28 and TRBJ1-5; 9 bases are a match to TRBD1. The sequenced material came from peripheral blood. CDR3 loop: CASSRSGQGDQPQHF. The CDR3 DNA follows: TGTGCCAGCAGTCGCTCGGGACAGGGAGATCAGCCCCAGCATTTT.